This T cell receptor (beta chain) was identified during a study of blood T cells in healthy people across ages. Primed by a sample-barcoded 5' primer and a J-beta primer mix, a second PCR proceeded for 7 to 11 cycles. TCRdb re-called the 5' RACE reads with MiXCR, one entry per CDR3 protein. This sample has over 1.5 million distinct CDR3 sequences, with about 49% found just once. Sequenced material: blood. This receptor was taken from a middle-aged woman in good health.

CDR3 in amino acids: CATSDPTRRPYGYTF. Written as DNA, the CDR3 is TGTGCCACCAGTGACCCTACCCGACGGCCCTATGGCTACACCTTC. The chain combines TRBV24-1 with TRBJ1-2, with unresolved D. This CDR3 has 15 amino acids. The germline gives CDR1 KGHDR, CDR2 SFDVKD. V lost 4 bases, J lost 4 bases, and 15 bases lay in between.